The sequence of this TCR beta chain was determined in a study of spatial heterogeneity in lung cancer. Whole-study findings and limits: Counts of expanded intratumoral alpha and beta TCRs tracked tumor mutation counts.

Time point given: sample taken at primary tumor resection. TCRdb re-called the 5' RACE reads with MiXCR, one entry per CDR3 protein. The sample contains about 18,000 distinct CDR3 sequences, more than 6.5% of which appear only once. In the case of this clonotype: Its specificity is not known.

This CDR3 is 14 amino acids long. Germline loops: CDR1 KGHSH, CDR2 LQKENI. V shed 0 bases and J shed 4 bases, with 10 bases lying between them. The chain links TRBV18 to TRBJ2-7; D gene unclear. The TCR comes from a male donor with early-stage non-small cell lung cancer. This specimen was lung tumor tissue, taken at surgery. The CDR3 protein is CASSPPYQMYEQYF. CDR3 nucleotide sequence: TGTGCCAGCTCACCACCTTATCAGATGTACGAGCAGTACTTC.